A single sample is the source of the 15 T cell receptor beta chains below, sequenced in a study of blood T cells in healthy people across ages. PCR was performed a second time for roughly 7 to 11 cycles using a sample-barcoded 5' primer and a J-beta primer mix. TCRdb passed the 5' RACE reads through MiXCR, listing each CDR3 protein once. Among roughly 500,000 distinct CDR3 sequences listed, 25% to 30% were seen once. Sequenced material: blood. The receptors shown here come from a woman aged 70-85 years in good health.

The gene calls are TRBV7-9 and TRBJ1-5; 8 bases are a match to TRBD1. The length of the CDR3 is 15 residues. Germline V gene sequence: CDR1 SEHNR, CDR2 FQNEAQ (reference sequence). Trimming took 5 bases from V and 5 from J; bases not matched to a gene: 8. The chain's CDR3 is CASSAGTGRDQPQHF. The CDR3 nucleotides are TGTGCCAGCAGCGCCGGGACAGGACGGGATCAGCCCCAGCATTTT.

This chain joins TRBV10-3 and TRBJ1-6, with a tentative D call TRBD1 (5 bases). Germline lookup yields CDR1 ENHRY and CDR2 SYGVKD. Trimming removed 6 bases from V and 6 bases from J, with 15 bases in between. This CDR3 comprises 15 residues. CDR3 nucleotides: TGTGCCATCAGAGAAGAAGGGGAGTTTAATTCACCCCTCCACTTT. Translation: CAIREEGEFNSPLHF.

This clonotype was found a few times. The chain combines TRBV24-1 with TRBJ1-5; 7 bases are shared with TRBD1. This CDR3 comprises 15 residues. The trim removed 1 base at V and 6 bases at J, leaving 5 bases unmatched. Germline lookup yields CDR1 KGHDR and CDR2 SFDVKD. The DNA of the CDR3 is TGTGCCACCAGTGATTTAGGGGGCACGGGTCAGCCCCAGCATTTT. Its translation: CATSDLGGTGQPQHF.

The chain has TRBV4-2 and TRBJ1-6, with no clear D. V shed 0 bases and J shed 0 bases, with 9 bases lying between them. Per the germline V gene, CDR1 is LGHNA and CDR2 is YNFKEQ. This CDR3 region has 17 residues. CDR3 nucleotide sequence: TGTGCCAGCAGCCAAGAGCGGCAGAGCTCCTATAATTCACCCCTCCACTTT. As protein: CASSQERQSSYNSPLHF.

This clonotype has only a few counts. This sequence joins TRBV20-1 and TRBJ2-5; 11 positions agree with TRBD1. The J call may be faulty, since TRBJ2-1 better matches the DNA end. The CDR3 sequence is 14 residues long. CDR1 is DFQATT, CDR2 SNEGSKA, per germline (reference sequence). CDR3 DNA sequence: TGCAGTGCTAGAGACGGGACAGGGGGGAATGAGCAGTTCTTC. It encodes CSARDGTGGNEQFF.

The genes are TRBV5-1 and TRBJ2-6; 11 bases fit TRBD1. The CDR3 has 18 residues. Germline CDR1 is SGHRS and CDR2 is YFSETQ. V gave up 6 bases and J gave up 0 bases; unmatched junction bases: 8. In nucleotides, the CDR3 is TGCGCCAGCACCCCATCCGGGACAGGGGGCTCTGGGGCCAACGTCCTGACTTTC. Translated: CASTPSGTGGSGANVLTF.

Points on this clonotype: This may arise from a read error, as a much more abundant clone is one base away. The chain joins TRBV4-1 to TRBJ2-5; D is possibly TRBD2 (5 bases). The CDR3 is 13 amino acids. From germline, CDR1 is MGHRA and CDR2 YSYEKL. The CDR3 spells CASGQVNEGTQYF. CDR3 sequence (DNA): TGCGCCAGCGGCCAAGTAAACGAGGGGACCCAGTACTTC.

This clonotype was recorded at least ten times. This chain links TRBV20-1 with TRBJ2-5, with TRBD2 matching 8 bases. J lost 5 bases, V lost 0 bases, and 11 bases had no gene match. CDR3 size: 16 residues. Germline loops: CDR1 DFQATT, CDR2 SNEGSKA (reference sequence). CDR3 DNA sequence: TGCAGTGCTAGAGATTTCGGCGGGGGGCTTCCGGAGACCCAGTACTTC. Translating gives CSARDFGGGLPETQYF.

This clonotype came up many times. The chain links TRBV7-2 to TRBJ2-5; 14 bases line up with TRBD2. V was pared by 3 bases and J by 5 bases, with 2 bases of the junction left unmatched. From germline, CDR1 is SGHTA and CDR2 FQGNSA. This CDR3 spans 15 amino acids. CDR3 region: CASSLTSGGAETQYF. DNA for the CDR3: TGTGCCAGCAGCTTGACTAGCGGGGGGGCCGAGACCCAGTACTTC.

CDR3 loop: CATSRPGQAGEKLFF. CDR3 sequence (DNA): TGTGCCACCAGCAGACCAGGACAGGCGGGAGAAAAACTGTTTTTT. The chain uses TRBV15 and TRBJ1-4; 7 bases fit TRBD1. Germline V gives CDR1 LNHNV, CDR2 YYDKDF (reference sequence). This CDR3 is 15 amino acids long. V lost 2 bases and J lost 8; bases outside the gene matches: 8.

The chain combines TRBV12-3 or TRBV12-4 with TRBJ2-5; TRBD1 matches at 8 bases. The CDR3 spans 14 residues. The V gene end was trimmed by 4 bases and the J gene end by 0 bases; junction bases not matched to a gene: 1. CDR3 sequence: CASSSGGYQETQYF. CDR3 DNA sequence: TGTGCCAGCAGTTCAGGGGGCTACCAAGAGACCCAGTACTTC.

The chain uses TRBV6-4 and TRBJ1-2; the match to TRBD1 covers 8 bases. The CDR3 is made up of 15 amino acids. CDR1 is MRHNA, CDR2 SNTAGT, per germline. J was trimmed by 4 bases and V by 4 bases; bases with no gene match: 8. As DNA, the CDR3 is TGTGCCAGCAGTGCCAATGGACAGGGCAGCTATGGCTACACCTTC. It translates to CASSANGQGSYGYTF.

This chain joins TRBV12-3 or TRBV12-4 and TRBJ2-1; the D gene could be TRBD1 or TRBD2 (6 bases each). Trimming stripped 8 bases from V and 10 bases from J, with 21 bases between. The length of the CDR3 is 14 residues. CDR3 residues: CASQRRGDLGEQFF. The CDR3 DNA reads TGTGCCAGCCAGCGGAGGGGGGACTTGGGGGAGCAGTTCTTC.

This clonotype was seen only a few times. This sequence joins TRBV21-1 and TRBJ2-7; the listed D gene, TRBD2, was not tested against the DNA. TRBV21-1 is shown as a pseudogene. This CDR3 contains 15 residues. CDR3 nucleotide sequence: TGTGCCAGCAGCAACGGAGGGAGCGGGGATCACGAGCAGTACTTC. This gives the protein CASSNGGSGDHEQYF.

Many counts were recorded for this clonotype. The rearrangement links TRBV6-4 to TRBJ2-1; D gene ambiguous. The J call may be in error: the DNA end matches TRBJ2-5 better. The CDR3 has 10 residues. Per germline, CDR1 MRHNA and CDR2 SNTAGT. CDR3 loop: CASLSLDQYF. The CDR3 coding sequence is TGTGCCAGCCTCTCTCTCGACCAGTACTTC.